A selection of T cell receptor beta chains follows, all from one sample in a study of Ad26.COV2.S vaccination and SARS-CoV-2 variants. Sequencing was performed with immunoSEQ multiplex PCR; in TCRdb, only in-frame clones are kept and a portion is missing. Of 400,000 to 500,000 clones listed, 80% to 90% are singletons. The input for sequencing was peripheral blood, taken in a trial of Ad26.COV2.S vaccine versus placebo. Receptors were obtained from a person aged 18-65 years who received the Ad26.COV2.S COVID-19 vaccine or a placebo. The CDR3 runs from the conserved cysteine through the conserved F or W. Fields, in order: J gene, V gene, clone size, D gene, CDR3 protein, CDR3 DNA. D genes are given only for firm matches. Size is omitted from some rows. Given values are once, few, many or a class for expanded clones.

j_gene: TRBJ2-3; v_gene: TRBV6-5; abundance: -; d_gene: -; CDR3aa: CASSSRGLAGDTQYF; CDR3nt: TGTGCCAGCAGCTCCCGAGGCCTAGCCGGAGATACGCAGTATTTT
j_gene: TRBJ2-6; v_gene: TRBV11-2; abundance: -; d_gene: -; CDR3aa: CASSRGRAGANVLTF; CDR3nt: TGTGCCAGCAGCCGGGGGCGGGCTGGGGCCAACGTCCTGACTTTC
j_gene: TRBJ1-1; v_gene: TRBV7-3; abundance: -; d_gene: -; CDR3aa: CASSGTTNTEAFF; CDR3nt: TGTGCCAGCAGCGGGACTACGAACACTGAAGCTTTCTTT
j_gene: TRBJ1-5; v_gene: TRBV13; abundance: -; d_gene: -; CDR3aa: CASSLNRDEQPQHF; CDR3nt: TGTGCCAGCAGCCTCAACAGGGACGAGCAGCCCCAGCATTTT
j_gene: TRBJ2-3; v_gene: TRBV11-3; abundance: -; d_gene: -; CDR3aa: CASGDRGTDTQYF; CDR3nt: TGTGCCAGCGGTGACAGAGGAACAGATACGCAGTATTTT
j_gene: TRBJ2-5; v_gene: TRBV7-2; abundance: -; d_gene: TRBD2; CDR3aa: CASSLASQGPAGWETQYF; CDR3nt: TGTGCCAGCAGCTTAGCGTCTCAGGGTCCAGCGGGATGGGAGACCCAGTACTTC
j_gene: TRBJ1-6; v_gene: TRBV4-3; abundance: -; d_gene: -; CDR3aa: CASSLTGGQSPLHF; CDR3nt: TGCGCCAGCAGTCTCACAGGAGGCCAATCACCCCTCCACTTT
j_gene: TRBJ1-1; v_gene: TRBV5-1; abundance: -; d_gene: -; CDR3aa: CASSIEAGMYTEAFF; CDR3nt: TGCGCCAGCAGCATCGAGGCTGGAATGTACACTGAAGCTTTCTTT
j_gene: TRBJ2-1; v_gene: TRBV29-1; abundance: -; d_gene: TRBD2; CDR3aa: CSVRWGRLAGGRSSYNEQFF; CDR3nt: TGCAGCGTCAGGTGGGGCAGACTAGCGGGGGGCCGTAGCTCCTACAATGAGCAGTTCTTC
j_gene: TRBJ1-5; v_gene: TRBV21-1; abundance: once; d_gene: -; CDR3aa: CASSKDDRDRGGANQPQHF; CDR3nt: TGTGCCAGCAGCAAAGACGACCGGGACAGGGGGGGTGCCAATCAGCCCCAGCATTTT
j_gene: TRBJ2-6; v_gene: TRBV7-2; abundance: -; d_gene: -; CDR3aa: CASSLALAGPSSGANVLTF; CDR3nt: TGTGCCAGCAGCTTAGCGCTGGCAGGTCCGAGCTCTGGGGCCAACGTCCTGACTTTC
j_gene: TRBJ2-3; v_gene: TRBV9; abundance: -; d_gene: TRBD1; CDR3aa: CASSLRQGRPDTQYF; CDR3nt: TGTGCCAGCAGCCTTCGACAGGGGAGGCCAGATACGCAGTATTTT
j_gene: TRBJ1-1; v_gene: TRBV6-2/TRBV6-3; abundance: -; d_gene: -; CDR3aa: CASSYSAGYTEAFF; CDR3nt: TGTGCCAGCAGTTACTCGGCAGGGTACACTGAAGCTTTCTTT
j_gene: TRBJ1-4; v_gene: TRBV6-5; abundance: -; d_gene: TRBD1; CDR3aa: CASSYSGAGGVEKLFF; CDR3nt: TGTGCCAGCAGTTACTCAGGGGCAGGGGGCGTAGAAAAACTGTTTTTT
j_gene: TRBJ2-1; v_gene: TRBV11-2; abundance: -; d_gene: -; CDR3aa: CASSPSLGGNEQFF; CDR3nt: TGTGCCAGCAGCCCCTCCTTGGGGGGAAATGAGCAGTTCTTC
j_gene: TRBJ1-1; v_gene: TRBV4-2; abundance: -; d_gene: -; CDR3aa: CASSQTPLELGNTEAFF; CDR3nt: TGTGCCAGCAGCCAAACCCCTCTGGAGTTGGGGAACACTGAAGCTTTCTTT
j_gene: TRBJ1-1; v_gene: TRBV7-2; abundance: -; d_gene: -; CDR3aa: CASSFYTEAFF; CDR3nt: TGTGCCAGCAGCTTTTACACTGAAGCTTTCTTT
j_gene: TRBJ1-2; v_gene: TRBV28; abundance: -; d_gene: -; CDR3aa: CASSLGRWPDYGYTF; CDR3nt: TGTGCCAGCAGTTTAGGTCGGTGGCCGGATTATGGCTACACCTTC
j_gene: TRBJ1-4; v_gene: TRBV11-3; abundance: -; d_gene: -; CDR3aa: CASSPPGPLREKLFF; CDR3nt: TGTGCCAGCAGCCCCCCGGGACCTCTTCGCGAAAAACTGTTTTTT
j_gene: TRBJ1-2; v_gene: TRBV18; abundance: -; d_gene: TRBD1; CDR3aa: CASSPYSGTADANYGYTF; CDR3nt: TGTGCCAGCTCACCATATTCCGGGACAGCTGATGCCAACTATGGCTACACCTTC
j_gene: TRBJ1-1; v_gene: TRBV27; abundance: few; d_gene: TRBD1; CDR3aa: CASSPSTGEVNTEAFF; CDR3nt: TGTGCCAGCAGTCCATCAACAGGGGAAGTGAACACTGAAGCTTTCTTT
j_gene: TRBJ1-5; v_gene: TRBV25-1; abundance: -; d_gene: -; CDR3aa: CASTGGGSNQPQHF; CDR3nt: TGTGCCAGCACTGGGGGGGGCAGCAATCAGCCCCAGCATTTT
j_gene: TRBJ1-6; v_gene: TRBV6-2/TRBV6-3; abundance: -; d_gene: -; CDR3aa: CASSYFLPGSPLHF; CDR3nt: TGTGCCAGCAGTTACTTTCTCCCCGGCTCACCCCTCCACTTT
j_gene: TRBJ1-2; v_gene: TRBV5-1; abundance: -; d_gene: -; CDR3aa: CASSSQGSLIYGYTF; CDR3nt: TGCGCCAGCAGCTCTCAGGGGTCCCTCATCTATGGCTACACCTTC
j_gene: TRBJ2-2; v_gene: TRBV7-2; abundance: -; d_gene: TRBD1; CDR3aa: CASSLRTGGTNTGELFF; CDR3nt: TGTGCCAGCAGCTTAAGGACAGGGGGGACGAACACCGGGGAGCTGTTTTTT
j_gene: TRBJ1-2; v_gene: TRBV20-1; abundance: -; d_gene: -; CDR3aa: CSARRTLGYTF; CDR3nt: TGCAGTGCTAGAAGGACCTTGGGCTACACCTTC
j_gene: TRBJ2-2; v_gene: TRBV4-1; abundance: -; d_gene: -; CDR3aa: CASSLGRGRFTGELFF; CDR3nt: TGCGCCAGCAGCCTAGGACGGGGACGGTTCACCGGGGAGCTGTTTTTT
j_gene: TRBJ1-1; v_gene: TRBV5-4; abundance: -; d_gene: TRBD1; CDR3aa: CASSLGTGYTEAFF; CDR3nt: TGTGCCAGCAGCCTCGGGACAGGGTACACTGAAGCTTTCTTT
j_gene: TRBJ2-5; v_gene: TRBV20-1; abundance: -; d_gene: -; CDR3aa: CSARDWQTQYF; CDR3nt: TGCAGTGCTAGAGATTGGCAGACCCAGTACTTC
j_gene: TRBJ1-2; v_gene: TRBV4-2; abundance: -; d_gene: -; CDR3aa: CASSQRANYGYTF; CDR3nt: TGTGCCAGCAGCCAAAGGGCAAACTATGGCTACACCTTC
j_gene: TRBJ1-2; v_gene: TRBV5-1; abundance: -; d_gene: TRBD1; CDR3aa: CASSLGGTVTYGYTF; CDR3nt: TGCGCCAGCAGCTTGGGAGGGACAGTCACCTATGGCTACACCTTC
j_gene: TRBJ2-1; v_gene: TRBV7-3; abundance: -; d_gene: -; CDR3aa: CASSLGRAQYNEQFF; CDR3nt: TGTGCCAGCAGCTTAGGCAGGGCCCAATACAATGAGCAGTTCTTC
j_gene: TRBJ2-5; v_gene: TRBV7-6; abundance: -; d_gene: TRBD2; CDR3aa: CASSSWGAGVETQYF; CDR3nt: TGTGCCAGCAGTTCATGGGGAGCGGGAGTGGAAACCCAGTACTTC
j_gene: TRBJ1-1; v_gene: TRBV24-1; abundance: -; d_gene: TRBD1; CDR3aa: CATSDSDRGTEAFF; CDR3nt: TGTGCCACCAGTGACTCGGACAGGGGGACTGAAGCTTTCTTT
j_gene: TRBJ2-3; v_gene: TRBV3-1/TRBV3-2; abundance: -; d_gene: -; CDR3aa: CASSQLGGVWSTDTQYF; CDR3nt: TGTGCCAGCAGCCAACTTGGGGGAGTTTGGAGCACAGATACGCAGTATTTT
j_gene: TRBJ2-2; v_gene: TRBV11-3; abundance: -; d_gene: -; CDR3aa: CASSLPGELFF; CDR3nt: TGTGCCAGCAGCCTACCCGGGGAGCTGTTTTTT
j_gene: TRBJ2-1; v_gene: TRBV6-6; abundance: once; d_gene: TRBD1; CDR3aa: CASLTGSSYNEQFF; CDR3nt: TGTGCCAGCCTGACAGGGAGCTCCTACAATGAGCAGTTCTTC
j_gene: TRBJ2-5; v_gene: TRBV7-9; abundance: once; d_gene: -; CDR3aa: CASSRTGRGETQYF; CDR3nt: TGTGCCAGCAGCCGAACAGGGAGGGGAGAGACCCAGTACTTC
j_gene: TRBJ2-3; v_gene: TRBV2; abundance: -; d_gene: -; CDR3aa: CASSRGGGDTQYF; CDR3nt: TGTGCCAGCAGTCGGGGAGGGGGAGATACGCAGTATTTT
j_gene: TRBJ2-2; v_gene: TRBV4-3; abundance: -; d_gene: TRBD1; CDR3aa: CASNINRGGTGELFF; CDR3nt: TGCGCCAGCAATATCAACAGGGGCGGGACCGGGGAGCTGTTTTTT
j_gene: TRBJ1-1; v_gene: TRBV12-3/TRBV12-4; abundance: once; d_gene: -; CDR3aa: CASSPRVYTEAFF; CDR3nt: TGTGCCAGCAGTCCGCGAGTTTACACTGAAGCTTTCTTT
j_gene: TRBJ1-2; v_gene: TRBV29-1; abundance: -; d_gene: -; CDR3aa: CSVGPVRDYGYTF; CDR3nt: TGCAGCGTTGGCCCAGTCCGAGACTATGGCTACACCTTC
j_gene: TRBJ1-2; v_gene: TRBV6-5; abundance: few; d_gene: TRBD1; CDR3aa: CASKTGTESNYGYTF; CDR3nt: TGTGCCAGCAAGACCGGGACAGAGAGTAACTATGGCTACACCTTC
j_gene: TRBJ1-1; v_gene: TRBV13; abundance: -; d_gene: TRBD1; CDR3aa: CASSPRGTGGILGTEAFF; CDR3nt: TGTGCCAGCAGCCCTCGGGGGACAGGGGGCATTTTGGGCACTGAAGCTTTCTTT
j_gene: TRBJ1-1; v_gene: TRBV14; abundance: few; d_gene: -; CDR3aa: CASSPQPGSHTEAFF; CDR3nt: TGTGCCAGCAGCCCCCAACCGGGGAGCCACACTGAAGCTTTCTTT
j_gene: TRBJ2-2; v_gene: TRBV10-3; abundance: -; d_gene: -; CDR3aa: CAISEGQNTGELFF; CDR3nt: TGTGCCATCAGTGAGGGGCAGAACACCGGGGAGCTGTTTTTT
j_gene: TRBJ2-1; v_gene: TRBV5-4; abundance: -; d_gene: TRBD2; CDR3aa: CASSLGSGLAANEQFF; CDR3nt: TGTGCCAGCAGCTTGGGGTCGGGACTAGCGGCCAATGAGCAGTTCTTC
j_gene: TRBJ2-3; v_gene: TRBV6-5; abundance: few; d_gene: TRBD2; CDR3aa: CASSFSGITDTQYF; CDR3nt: TGTGCCAGCAGTTTTAGCGGGATCACAGATACGCAGTATTTT